The clone carrying this T cell receptor beta chain was picked up a small number of times. V shed 0 bases and J shed 0 bases, with 8 bases lying between them. The CDR3 length is 15 residues. The germline V gene encodes CDR1 MNHEY and CDR2 SVGEGT. TCRdb reprocessed the RT-PCR reads via MiXCR and lists one record per CDR3 protein. The sample comprises about a million distinct CDR3 sequences, more than 15% of which are singletons, and roughly 6.4% rests with the top ten. The sample belongs to a study of patients and donors after allogeneic stem cell transplantation. This sequence joins TRBV6-2 or TRBV6-3 and TRBJ1-1; a possible D gene is TRBD1 (5 bases). This receptor was obtained from a human donor who was either an allogeneic HSCT recipient or a stem cell or donor lymphocyte infusion donor (not recorded which). It is not recorded whose cells these are; they may come from a transplant donor. The specimen sequenced was blood, either unsorted or a sorted T cell fraction (not recorded which). The CDR3 DNA follows: TGTGCCAGCAGTTACTCCCCCAGGGTGAACACTGAAGCTTTCTTT. Amino acid sequence: CASSYSPRVNTEAFF.